One and the same sample provided the 4 T cell receptor beta chains below, sequenced in a study of blood T cell repertoires in COVID-19 (dated by TCRdb to the early 2020s). The receptor library was made with the immunoSEQ multiplex PCR assay. TCRdb took this table from immuneACCESS and kept in-frame rearrangements with V and J called. Such tables lack part of the clones; where checked against another copy, unresolved V genes explain under half of the gap, and the rest is unexplained. Counted in this sample were some 260,000 clones; roughly 80% of them appeared once. The top ten hold roughly 10% of the sample. Sequencing input: peripheral blood. All receptors come from an older man with acute or convalescent COVID-19.

V and J are TRBV19 and TRBJ2-5, with TRBD2 identical over 7 bases. Per germline, CDR1 LNHDA and CDR2 SQIVND (reference sequence). V lost 4 bases to trimming and J lost 5 bases; unmatched junction nucleotides: 13. This CDR3 is built from 16 residues. The CDR3 sequence: CASSSRLAVVMETQYF. In nucleotides, the CDR3 is TGTGCCAGTAGTAGCCGGCTAGCGGTCGTAATGGAGACCCAGTACTTC. Combining the CDR3 with reference TRBV19 and TRBJ2-5 gives the whole variable domain DGGITQSPKYLFRKEGQNVTLSCEQNLNHDAMYWYRQDPGQGLRLIYYSQIVNDFQKGDIAEGYSVSREKKESFPLTVTSAQKNPTAFYLCASSSRLAVVMETQYFGPGTRLLVL.

V and J are TRBV6-5 and TRBJ1-2; maybe TRBD1 (6 bases). With 3 bases removed from V and 0 bases from J, the gap between germline ends came to 11 bases. CDR3 size: 15 residues. The germline CDR1 and CDR2 sequences are MNHEY and SVGAGI. The CDR3 DNA is TGTGCCAGCAGTTATCGGGACACTTCTAACTATGGCTACACCTTC. Encoded protein: CASSYRDTSNYGYTF.

The genes are TRBV3-1 (or the pseudogene TRBV3-2) and TRBJ1-1; D uncertain. The CDR3 consists of 14 residues. Trimming cost V 1 base and J 2 bases, with 8 bases left between them. Germline CDR1 is LGHDT and CDR2 is YNNKEL (reference sequence). This CDR3 reads CASSQGTTNTEAFF. The DNA for the CDR3 is TGTGCCAGCAGCCAAGGCACGACAAACACTGAAGCTTTCTTT.

The J gene is TRBJ1-2, the V gene TRBV5-1; D is possibly TRBD1 (6 bases). This CDR3 is built from 15 residues. Germline lookup yields CDR1 SGHRS and CDR2 YFSETQ. The V end lost 0 bases, the J end lost 3 bases, and 12 bases lay between the germline ends. The CDR3 is CASSLDQTGYYGYTF. CDR3 bases: TGCGCCAGCAGCTTGGACCAGACAGGATACTATGGCTACACCTTC.